This TCR beta chain was captured by sequencing in a study of blood T cells in healthy people across ages. Isolated per sample were at least 6 million PBMCs. The second PCR ran roughly 7 to 12 cycles with a sample-barcoded 5' primer and J-beta primers. Each CDR3 protein gets one entry after TCRdb re-called the 5' RACE reads with MiXCR. This table holds 1.5 million to 1.8 million distinct CDR3 sequences, approximately 42% found once. The CDR3 has 16 residues. CDR1 is ENHRY and CDR2 is SYGVKD in the germline V gene. Sequenced input: blood. The chain employs TRBV10-3 and TRBJ2-1; perhaps TRBD2 as D (6 bases). The J call may be mistaken, given a closer DNA end match to TRBJ2-7. This TCR was sampled from a woman aged 18-29 years in good health. CDR3 sequence reads: CASLPGLASSYNEQYF. The DNA of the CDR3 is TGTGCCAGCTTACCGGGACTCGCTAGCTCCTACAATGAGCAGTACTTC.